Below, one TCR beta chain is given with its context. The antigen is undetermined. The entry originates in a study of T cell responses to AZD1222 COVID-19 vaccine. The overall study: Second-dose groups at about 4 or about 12 weeks were pooled. Study findings and constraints: Across spike, vaccine-associated CD4 TCRs were found, dominant at 160-218 and 743-854. Increases in Spike-specific TCR breadth and depth were seen after two AZD1222 doses.

Trimming cost V 3 bases and J 4 bases, with 5 bases left between them. The CDR3 is 12 residues long. Germline V CDR1 and CDR2: SGHTA, FQGTGA. The assay was immunoSEQ multiplex PCR, and TCRdb's table has in-frame clones only and misses some. There are 98,000 or so clones in the sample; 80% to 90% occur only once, and around 8.7% lies in the top ten. The sequence was obtained from an adult in good health. The sample here was peripheral blood, taken on day 0 of AZD1222 vaccination. This chain joins TRBV7-3 and TRBJ2-3; D is ambiguous. CDR3 in DNA: TGTGCCAGCAGCTTGTACGCAGATACGCAGTATTTT. Amino acids: CASSLYADTQYF.